This T cell receptor (beta chain) emerged from a study of cytomegalovirus exposure and HLA in healthy donors. The wider study: Of the donors genotyped, several hundred in all, 75% to 90% fell in the Caucasian-associated ancestry cluster. Broader study findings: Cytomegalovirus-associated TCR beta chains were listed, numbering 164. In an earlier analysis, most TCR beta V segments were productive about 90% or about 30% of the time. Association of a missense DCLRE1C variant with TCR beta V- and J-gene trimming was reported in a later analysis.

The PCR was carried out with 60 Vbeta primers and 13 Jbeta primers. Generated by immunoSEQ multiplex PCR, the TCRdb table keeps only in-frame clones and is missing some. The sample records 100,000 to 150,000 clones, approximately 78% being singletons. A note on this clone: Its antigen is currently unknown. At one end the junction does not follow the germline gene, possibly because of a read error.

The CDR3 runs to 16 residues. CDR1 is GTSNPN, CDR2 SVGIG, per germline (reference sequence). The sequenced material came from PBMCs. The chain joins TRBV30 to TRBJ2-6; 8 nucleotides align to TRBD2. This TCR derives from a middle-aged man in good health and CMV-seronegative. The CDR3 here is CAWSSSGVSGANGLTF. CDR3 DNA: TGTGCCTGGAGTAGTAGCGGGGTCTCTGGGGCCAACGGCCTGACTTTC. The full variable domain, completed using reference TRBV30 and TRBJ2-6, is SQTIHQWPATLVQPVGSPLSLECTVEGTSNPNLYWYRQAAGRGLQLLFYSVGIGQISSEVPQNLSASRPQDRQFILSSKKLLLSDSGFYLCAWSSSGVSGANGLTFGAGSRLTVL.